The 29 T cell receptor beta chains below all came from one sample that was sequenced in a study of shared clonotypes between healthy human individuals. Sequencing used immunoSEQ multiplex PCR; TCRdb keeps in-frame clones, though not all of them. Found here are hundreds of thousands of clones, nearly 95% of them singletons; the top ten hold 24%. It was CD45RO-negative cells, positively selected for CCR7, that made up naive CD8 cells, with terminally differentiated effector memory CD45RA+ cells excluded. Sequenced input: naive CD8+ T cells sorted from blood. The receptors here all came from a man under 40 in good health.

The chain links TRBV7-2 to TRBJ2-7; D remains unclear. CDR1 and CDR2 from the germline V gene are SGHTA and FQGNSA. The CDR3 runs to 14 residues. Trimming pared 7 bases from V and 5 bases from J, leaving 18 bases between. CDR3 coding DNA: TGTGCCAGCACTCTCATGAGTCTGCGGAACGAGCAGTACTTC. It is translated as CASTLMSLRNEQYF.

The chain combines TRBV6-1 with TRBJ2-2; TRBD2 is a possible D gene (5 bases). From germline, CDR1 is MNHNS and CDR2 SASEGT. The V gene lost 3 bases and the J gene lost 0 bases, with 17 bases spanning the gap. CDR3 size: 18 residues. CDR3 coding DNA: TGTGCCAGCAGTGAGGGGAGTTGGTATTACGCGAACACCGGGGAGCTGTTTTTT. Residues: CASSEGSWYYANTGELFF.

The CDR3 sequence: CASSDRVHEQYF. The CDR3 DNA sequence: TGTGCCAGCAGTGACAGGGTCCACGAGCAGTACTTC. The chain couples TRBV7-9 to TRBJ2-7, with 7 bases identical to TRBD1. Germline V CDR1 and CDR2: SEHNR, FQNEAQ (reference sequence). V shed 6 bases, J shed 5 bases, and the junction held 4 bases outside the gene matches. The CDR3 runs 12 residues.

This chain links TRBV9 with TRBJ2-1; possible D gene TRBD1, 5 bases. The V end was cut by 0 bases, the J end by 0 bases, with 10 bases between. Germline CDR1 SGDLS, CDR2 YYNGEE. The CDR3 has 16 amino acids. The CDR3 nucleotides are TGTGCCAGCAGCGTAGCAGGGCCCTTCTCCTACAATGAGCAGTTCTTC. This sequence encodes CASSVAGPFSYNEQFF.

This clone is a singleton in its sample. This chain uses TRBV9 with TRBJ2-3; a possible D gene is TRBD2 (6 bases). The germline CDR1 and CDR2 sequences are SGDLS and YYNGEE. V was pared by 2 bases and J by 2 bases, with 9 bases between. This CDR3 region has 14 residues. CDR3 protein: CASSVWDSTDTQYF. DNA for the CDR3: TGTGCCAGCAGCGTGTGGGACTCCACAGATACGCAGTATTTT.

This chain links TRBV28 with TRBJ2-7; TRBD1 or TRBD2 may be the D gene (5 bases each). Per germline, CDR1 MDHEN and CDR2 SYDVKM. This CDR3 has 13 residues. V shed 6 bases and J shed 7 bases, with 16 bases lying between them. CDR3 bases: TGTGCCAGCAGACGACCCGGGACGTCGGAGCAGTACTTC. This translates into CASRRPGTSEQYF. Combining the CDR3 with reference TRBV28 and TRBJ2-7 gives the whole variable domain DVKVTQSSRYLVKRTGEKVFLECVQDMDHENMFWYRQDPGLGLRLIYFSYDVKMKEKGDIPEGYSVSREKKERFSLILESASTNQTSMYLCASRRPGTSEQYFGPGTRLTVT.

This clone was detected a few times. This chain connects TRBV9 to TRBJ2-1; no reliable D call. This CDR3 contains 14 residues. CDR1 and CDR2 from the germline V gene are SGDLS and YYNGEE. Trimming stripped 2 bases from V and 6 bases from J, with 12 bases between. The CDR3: CASSVGSPGNEQFF. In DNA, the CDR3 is TGTGCCAGCAGCGTCGGTTCGCCAGGCAATGAGCAGTTCTTC.

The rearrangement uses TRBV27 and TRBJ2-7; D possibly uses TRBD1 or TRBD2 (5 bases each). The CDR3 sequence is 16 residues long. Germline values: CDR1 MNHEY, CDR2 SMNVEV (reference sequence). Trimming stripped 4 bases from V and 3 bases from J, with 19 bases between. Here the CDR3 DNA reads TGTGCCAGCAGTTCCCCCAAGGGGACCACATTCTACGAGCAGTACTTC. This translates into CASSSPKGTTFYEQYF.

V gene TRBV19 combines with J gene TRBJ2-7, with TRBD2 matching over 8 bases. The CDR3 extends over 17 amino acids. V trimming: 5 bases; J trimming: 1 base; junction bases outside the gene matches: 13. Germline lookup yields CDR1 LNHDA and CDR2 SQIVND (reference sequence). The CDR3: CASSFASSGRGSYEQYF. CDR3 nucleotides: TGTGCCAGTAGTTTCGCTTCCAGCGGGAGAGGTTCCTACGAGCAGTACTTC.

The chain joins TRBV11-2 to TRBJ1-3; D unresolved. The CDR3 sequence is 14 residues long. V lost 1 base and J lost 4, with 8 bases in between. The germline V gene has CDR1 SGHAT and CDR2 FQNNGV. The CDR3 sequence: CASSLAGLGNTIYF. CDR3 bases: TGTGCCAGCAGCTTAGCAGGACTCGGAAACACCATATATTTT.

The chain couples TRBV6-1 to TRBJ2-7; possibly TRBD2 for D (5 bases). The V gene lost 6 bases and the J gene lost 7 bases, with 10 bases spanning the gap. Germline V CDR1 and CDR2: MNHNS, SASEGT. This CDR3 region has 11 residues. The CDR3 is CASSNPGEQYF. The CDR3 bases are TGTGCCAGCAGCAACCCGGGGGAGCAGTACTTC.

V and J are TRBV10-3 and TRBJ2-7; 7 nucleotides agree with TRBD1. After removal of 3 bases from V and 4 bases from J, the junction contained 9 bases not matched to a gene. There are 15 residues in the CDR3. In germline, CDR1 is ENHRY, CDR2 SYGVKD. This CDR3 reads CAISEDGTANYEQYF. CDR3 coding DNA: TGTGCCATCAGTGAAGACGGGACAGCAAATTACGAGCAGTACTTC.

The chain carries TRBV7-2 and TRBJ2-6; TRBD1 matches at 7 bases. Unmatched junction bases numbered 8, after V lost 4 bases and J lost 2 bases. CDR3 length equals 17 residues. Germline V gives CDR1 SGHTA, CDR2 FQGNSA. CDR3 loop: CASSYRDSKTGANVLTF. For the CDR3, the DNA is TGTGCCAGCAGCTACCGGGACAGTAAGACTGGGGCCAACGTCCTGACTTTC.

The CDR3 DNA follows: TGTGCCAGCAGACGATCGGACGGCTCCTACGAGCAGTACTTC. Its translation is CASRRSDGSYEQYF. This sequence joins TRBV7-9 and TRBJ2-7; D uncertain. This CDR3 spans 14 amino acids. CDR1 and CDR2 (germline): SEHNR, FQNEAQ (reference sequence). V dropped 6 bases and J dropped 0 bases, with 12 bases sitting between them.

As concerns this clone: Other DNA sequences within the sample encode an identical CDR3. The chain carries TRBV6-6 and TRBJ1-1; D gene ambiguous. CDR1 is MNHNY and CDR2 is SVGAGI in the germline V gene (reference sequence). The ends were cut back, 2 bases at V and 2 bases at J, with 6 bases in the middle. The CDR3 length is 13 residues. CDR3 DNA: TGTGCCAGCAGTTACGGAGGAAACACTGAAGCTTTCTTT. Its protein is CASSYGGNTEAFF.

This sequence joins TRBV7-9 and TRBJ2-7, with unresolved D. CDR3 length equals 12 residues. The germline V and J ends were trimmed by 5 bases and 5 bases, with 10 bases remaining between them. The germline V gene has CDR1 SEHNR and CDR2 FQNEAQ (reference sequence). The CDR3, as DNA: TGTGCCAGCAGCACCTGGAAGAACGAGCAGTACTTC. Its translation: CASSTWKNEQYF.

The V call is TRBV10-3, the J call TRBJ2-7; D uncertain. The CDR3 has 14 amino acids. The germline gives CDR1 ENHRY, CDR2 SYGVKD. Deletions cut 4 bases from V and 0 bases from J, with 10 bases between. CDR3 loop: CAISGSVYSYEQYF. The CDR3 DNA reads TGTGCCATCAGTGGCAGCGTCTACTCCTACGAGCAGTACTTC.

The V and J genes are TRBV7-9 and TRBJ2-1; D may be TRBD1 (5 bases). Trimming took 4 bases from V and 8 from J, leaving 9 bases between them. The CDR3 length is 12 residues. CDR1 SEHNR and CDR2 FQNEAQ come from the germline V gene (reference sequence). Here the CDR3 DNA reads TGTGCCAGCAGCTCCTTAGGGGATGAGCAGTTCTTC. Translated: CASSSLGDEQFF.

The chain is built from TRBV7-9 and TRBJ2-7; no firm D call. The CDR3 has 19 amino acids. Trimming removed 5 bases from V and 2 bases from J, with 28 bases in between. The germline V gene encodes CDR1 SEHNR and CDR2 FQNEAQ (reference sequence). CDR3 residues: CASSQLPQGLLGVTYEQYF. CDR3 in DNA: TGTGCCAGCAGCCAATTGCCCCAAGGTCTTTTAGGTGTCACCTACGAGCAGTACTTC.

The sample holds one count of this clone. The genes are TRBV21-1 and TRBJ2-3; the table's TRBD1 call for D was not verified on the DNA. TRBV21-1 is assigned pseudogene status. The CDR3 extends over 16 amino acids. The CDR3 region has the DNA TGTGCCAGCAGCAAAGACGGGACAGGAGGCACAGATACGCAGTATTTT. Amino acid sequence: CASSKDGTGGTDTQYF.

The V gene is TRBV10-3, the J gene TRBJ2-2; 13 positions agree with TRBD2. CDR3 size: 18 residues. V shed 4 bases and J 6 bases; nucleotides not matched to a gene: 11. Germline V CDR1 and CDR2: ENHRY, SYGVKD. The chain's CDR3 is CAISGTSGRGGMAGELFF. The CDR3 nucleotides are TGTGCCATCAGTGGGACTAGCGGGAGAGGCGGGATGGCCGGGGAGCTGTTTTTT.

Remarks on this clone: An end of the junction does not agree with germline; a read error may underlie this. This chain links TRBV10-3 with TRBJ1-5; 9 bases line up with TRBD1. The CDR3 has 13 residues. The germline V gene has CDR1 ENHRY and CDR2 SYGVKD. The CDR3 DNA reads TGTGCCATCGGTGAGACAGGGGGTCAGCCCCAGCATTTT. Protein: CAIGETGGQPQHF.

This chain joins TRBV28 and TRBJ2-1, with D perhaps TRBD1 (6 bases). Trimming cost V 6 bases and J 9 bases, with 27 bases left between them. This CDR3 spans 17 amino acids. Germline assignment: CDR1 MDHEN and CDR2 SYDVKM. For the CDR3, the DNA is TGTGCCAGCAGCCCCCGTGATAATCAGGGGCTGGATGGTGAGCAGTTCTTC. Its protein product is CASSPRDNQGLDGEQFF. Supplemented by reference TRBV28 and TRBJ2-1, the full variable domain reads DVKVTQSSRYLVKRTGEKVFLECVQDMDHENMFWYRQDPGLGLRLIYFSYDVKMKEKGDIPEGYSVSREKKERFSLILESASTNQTSMYLCASSPRDNQGLDGEQFFGPGTRLTVL.

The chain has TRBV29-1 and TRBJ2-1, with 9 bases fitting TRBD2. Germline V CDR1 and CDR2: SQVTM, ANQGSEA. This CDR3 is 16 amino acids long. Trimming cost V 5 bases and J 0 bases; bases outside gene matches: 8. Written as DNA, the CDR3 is TGCAGCGTTCATGGGCTAGCGGGATACTCCTACAATGAGCAGTTCTTC. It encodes CSVHGLAGYSYNEQFF.

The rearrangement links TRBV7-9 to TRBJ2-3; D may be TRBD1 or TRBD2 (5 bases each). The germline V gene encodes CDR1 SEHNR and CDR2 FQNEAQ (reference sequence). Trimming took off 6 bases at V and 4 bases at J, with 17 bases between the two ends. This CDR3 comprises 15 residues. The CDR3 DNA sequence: TGTGCCAGCAGTCGGGTCGGGTTGGGGGCAGATACGCAGTATTTT. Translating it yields CASSRVGLGADTQYF.

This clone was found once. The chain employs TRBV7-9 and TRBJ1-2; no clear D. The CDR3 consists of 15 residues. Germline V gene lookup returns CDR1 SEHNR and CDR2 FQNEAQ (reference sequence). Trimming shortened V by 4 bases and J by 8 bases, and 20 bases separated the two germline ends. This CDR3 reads CASSSIFRTFDGYTF. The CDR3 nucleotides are TGTGCCAGCAGCTCCATATTCCGGACCTTCGACGGCTACACCTTC.

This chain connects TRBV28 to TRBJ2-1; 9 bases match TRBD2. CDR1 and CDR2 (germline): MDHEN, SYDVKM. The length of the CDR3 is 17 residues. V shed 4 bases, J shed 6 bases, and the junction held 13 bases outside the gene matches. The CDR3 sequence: CASSSPPVAGVGNEQFF. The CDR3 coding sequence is TGTGCCAGCAGTTCCCCCCCCGTAGCGGGAGTTGGCAATGAGCAGTTCTTC.

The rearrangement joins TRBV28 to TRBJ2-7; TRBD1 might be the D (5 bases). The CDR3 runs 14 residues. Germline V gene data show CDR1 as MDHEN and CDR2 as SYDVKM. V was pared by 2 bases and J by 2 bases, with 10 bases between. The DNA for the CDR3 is TGTGCCAGCAGTTTAGAAGACAGAACCTACGAGCAGTACTTC. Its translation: CASSLEDRTYEQYF. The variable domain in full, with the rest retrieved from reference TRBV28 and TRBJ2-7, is DVKVTQSSRYLVKRTGEKVFLECVQDMDHENMFWYRQDPGLGLRLIYFSYDVKMKEKGDIPEGYSVSREKKERFSLILESASTNQTSMYLCASSLEDRTYEQYFGPGTRLTVT.

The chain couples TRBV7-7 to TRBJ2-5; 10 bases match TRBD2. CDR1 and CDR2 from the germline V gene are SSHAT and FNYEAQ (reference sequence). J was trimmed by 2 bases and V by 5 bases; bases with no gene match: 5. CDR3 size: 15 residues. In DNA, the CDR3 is TGTGCCAGCAGCCGGACTAGCGGAAAACAAGAGACCCAGTACTTC. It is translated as CASSRTSGKQETQYF.